This passage covers 9 T cell receptor beta chains from one sample sequenced in a study of vaccination effects on CD4 cells after COVID-19. Pools of viral peptides were used by the ViraFEST assay to expand antigen-specific CD4+ T cells ahead of sequencing. Following culture for around 10 days, CD4+ T cells were isolated. Testing of the vaccine recipients showed negative nucleocapsid antibodies and no prior SARS-CoV-2 infection. The antigens of these receptors remain unknown. The repertoire was sequenced with immunoSEQ multiplex PCR; TCRdb's copy has only in-frame clones and lacks some. The table has fewer than 70,000 clones, 80% seen once. This specimen consisted of CD4+ T cells from PBMCs cultured with SARS-CoV-2 spike peptides, obtained before COVID-19 vaccination. The receptor set was obtained from a human donor who received a COVID-19 vaccine.

This clone was observed a few times. This chain connects TRBV4-1 to TRBJ2-2; D assignment may be TRBD1 or TRBD2 (6 bases each). The CDR3 runs to 16 residues. CDR1 is MGHRA and CDR2 is YSYEKL in the germline V gene. V was shortened by 0 bases and J by 5 bases, with 13 bases between the two germline ends. Here the CDR3 reads CASSQDGRGRTGELFF. CDR3 in DNA: TGCGCCAGCAGCCAAGATGGCCGGGGGCGGACCGGGGAGCTGTTTTTT.

The table lists this clone with a count of one. This chain connects TRBV19 to TRBJ2-5; maybe TRBD2 (5 bases). Germline V lookup: CDR1 LNHDA, CDR2 SQIVND (reference sequence). CDR3 length: 14 residues. Trimming shortened V by 1 base and J by 0 bases, and 6 bases separated the two germline ends. CDR3 amino acids: CASSIVGNQETQYF. The CDR3 DNA sequence: TGTGCCAGTAGTATAGTCGGGAACCAAGAGACCCAGTACTTC.

J is TRBJ2-2 and V is TRBV5-6; possibly TRBD1 for D (5 bases). The length of the CDR3 is 16 residues. V dropped 2 bases and J dropped 4 bases, with 15 bases sitting between them. Looked up from germline, CDR1 is SGHDT and CDR2 is YYEEEE. The CDR3 reads CASSFLGAWITGELFF. As DNA, the CDR3 is TGTGCCAGCAGCTTTCTAGGGGCCTGGATCACCGGGGAGCTGTTTTTT.

This clone has a handful of counts. The chain employs TRBV4-1 and TRBJ1-5; 8 positions match TRBD1. The CDR3 loop spans 13 amino acids. V shed 8 bases, J shed 2 bases, and the junction held 2 bases outside the gene matches. Per germline, CDR1 MGHRA and CDR2 YSYEKL. The chain's CDR3 is CASGGQGNQPQHF. CDR3 DNA sequence: TGCGCCAGCGGGGGACAGGGCAATCAGCCCCAGCATTTT.

This sequence joins TRBV15 and TRBJ2-2; no clear D gene. V was cut by 5 bases and J by 1 base, with 17 bases left in between. This CDR3 has 17 amino acids. Germline CDR1 LNHNV, CDR2 YYDKDF (reference sequence). CDR3 bases: TGTGCCACCAGCCCATGGGTGGGGATAAAGAACACCGGGGAGCTGTTTTTT. Translation gives CATSPWVGIKNTGELFF.

The V call is TRBV2, the J call TRBJ2-5; unclear D gene. Trimming cost V 4 bases and J 4 bases, with 7 bases left between them. The CDR3 sequence is 12 residues long. The germline V gene has CDR1 SNHLY and CDR2 FYNNEI. This chain's CDR3 is CASSVLGETQYF. The DNA for the CDR3 is TGTGCCAGCAGTGTACTGGGAGAGACCCAGTACTTC.

The rearrangement uses TRBV19 and TRBJ2-3; TRBD1 aligns across 7 bases. Unmatched junction bases numbered 6, after V lost 7 bases and J lost 2 bases. CDR1 and CDR2 from the germline V gene are LNHDA and SQIVND (reference sequence). CDR3 length: 14 residues. This chain's CDR3 is CASIGGSSTDTQYF. CDR3 bases: TGTGCCAGTATAGGGGGCTCATCCACAGATACGCAGTATTTT.

The chain couples TRBV20-1 to TRBJ2-3; 11 bases fit TRBD2. Losses at the gene ends were 3 bases for V and 3 bases for J; bases not matched to a gene: 5. This CDR3 is built from 15 residues. Germline lookup yields CDR1 DFQATT and CDR2 SNEGSKA (reference sequence). The CDR3 region has the DNA TGCAGTGCTAGTCCCGGGACTAGCGGTACAGATACGCAGTATTTT. Its translation is CSASPGTSGTDTQYF.

The chain links TRBV10-2 to TRBJ2-7; D is perhaps TRBD1 (5 bases). The V end was cut by 5 bases, the J end by 6 bases, with 11 bases between. The CDR3 contains 12 residues. The germline gives CDR1 WSHSY, CDR2 SAAADI. The CDR3 sequence: CASSWAGREQYV. The CDR3 region has the DNA TGCGCCAGCAGTTGGGCAGGGCGCGAGCAGTACGTC.